One and the same sample provided the 13 T cell receptor beta chains below, sequenced in a study of T cells after yellow fever vaccination. TCRdb re-called the 5' RACE reads with MiXCR, one entry per CDR3 protein. The sample includes around 400,000 distinct CDR3 sequences, roughly 12% of them seen just once. This specimen consisted of PBMCs, obtained on the day of the first yellow fever vaccination. These TCRs come from a man aged 18 to 29 who received the YFV17D yellow fever vaccine.

The V call is TRBV7-2, the J call TRBJ1-1; no clear D gene. There are 14 residues in the CDR3. Germline values: CDR1 SGHTA, CDR2 FQGNSA. V was pared by 0 bases and J by 3 bases, with 8 bases between. CDR3 protein: CASSLAGRDTEAFF. The CDR3 nucleotides read TGTGCCAGCAGCTTAGCGGGCCGGGACACTGAAGCTTTCTTT.

This clonotype has more than one count but fewer than ten. The rearrangement joins TRBV12-3 or TRBV12-4 to TRBJ2-3; tentative D call: TRBD1 (6 bases). The CDR3 consists of 12 residues. Trimming took 5 bases from V and 7 from J, leaving 10 bases between them. The CDR3, as DNA: TGTGCCAGCAGTCAGGACAGTTATACGCAGTATTTT. This gives the protein CASSQDSYTQYF.

Regarding this clonotype: One junction end disagrees with the germline gene, perhaps due to a read error. The rearrangement links TRBV12-3 or TRBV12-4 to TRBJ2-3, with no clear D. This CDR3 has 14 amino acids. This CDR3 is CASSFGPNTDTLYF. The CDR3 DNA reads TGTGCCAGCAGTTTTGGACCAAACACAGATACGCTGTATTTT.

This clonotype has just a few counts. V usage is TRBV12-3 or TRBV12-4 and J usage is TRBJ2-1, with 7 positions matching TRBD2. The CDR3 is 14 residues long. After removal of 5 bases from V and 9 bases from J, the junction contained 10 bases not matched to a gene. The CDR3 reads CASSTGLGEVEQFF. The CDR3 bases are TGTGCCAGCAGTACCGGACTAGGGGAGGTTGAGCAGTTCTTC.

This clonotype was picked up a small number of times. The chain has TRBV7-9 and TRBJ2-1; D not resolved. Trimming shortened V by 1 base and J by 3 bases, and 10 bases separated the two germline ends. There are 15 residues in the CDR3. The germline V gene has CDR1 SEHNR and CDR2 FQNEAQ (reference sequence). The CDR3 DNA is TGTGCCAGCAGCTTAGACTTGGGATACTACAATGAGCAGTTCTTC. Translating it yields CASSLDLGYYNEQFF.

This clonotype was recorded a few times. V usage is TRBV20-1 and J usage is TRBJ1-1, with 9 bases lining up with TRBD1. The CDR3 length is 14 residues. Trimming at V came to 4 bases and at J to 3 bases, leaving 6 bases not matched to a gene. Germline CDR1 is DFQATT and CDR2 is SNEGSKA (reference sequence). CDR3 coding DNA: TGCAGTGCTATAGGACAGGGGTACCACACTGAAGCTTTCTTT. Its translation is CSAIGQGYHTEAFF.

The rearrangement links TRBV5-5 to TRBJ2-3; TRBD1 matches 7 bases. The CDR3 is 14 residues long. Germline V lookup: CDR1 SGHKS, CDR2 YYEKEE (reference sequence). Trimming removed 5 bases from V and 2 bases from J; junction bases left unmatched: 5. The CDR3 sequence is CASRQGVPTDTQYF. The CDR3, as DNA: TGTGCCAGCAGGCAGGGGGTCCCCACAGATACGCAGTATTTT.

In its sample, this clonotype was seen a few times. The chain links TRBV25-1 to TRBJ2-3; tentatively, D is TRBD1 (5 bases). This CDR3 is 11 amino acids long. The germline CDR1 and CDR2 sequences are MGHDK and SYGVNS. Trimming removed 6 bases from V and 7 bases from J, with 8 bases in between. The CDR3 spells CASSRVYTQYF. The CDR3 DNA is TGTGCCAGCAGCAGGGTGTATACGCAGTATTTT.

The chain recombines TRBV20-1 with TRBJ2-2, with a tentative D call TRBD2 (6 bases). The CDR3 runs to 15 residues. Trimming took off 5 bases at V and 3 bases at J, with 16 bases between the two ends. Looked up from germline, CDR1 is DFQATT and CDR2 is SNEGSKA (reference sequence). Here the CDR3 DNA reads TGCAGTGCTGCGAAAACTGGGACTGACACCGGGGAGCTGTTTTTT. It encodes CSAAKTGTDTGELFF.

Only a few counts were recorded for this clonotype. The genes are TRBV12-3 or TRBV12-4 and TRBJ2-3; D is unclear. V dropped 8 bases and J dropped 2 bases, with 8 bases sitting between them. The CDR3 is made up of 12 amino acids. CDR3 DNA: TGTGCCAGCCAACCAGACACAGATACGCAGTATTTT. Its translation: CASQPDTDTQYF.

The CDR3 is CASSRSTGSAEQFF. The CDR3 coding sequence is TGTGCCAGCTCACGTTCCACAGGGTCTGCTGAGCAGTTCTTC. The chain uses TRBV18 and TRBJ2-1, with D maybe TRBD1 (6 bases). The V gene lost 4 bases and the J gene lost 9 bases, with 16 bases spanning the gap. The CDR3 contains 14 residues. Germline V gene data show CDR1 as KGHSH and CDR2 as LQKENI.

The V gene is TRBV7-9, the J gene TRBJ1-1; 8 bases map to TRBD1. The germline V gene encodes CDR1 SEHNR and CDR2 FQNEAQ (reference sequence). The CDR3 spans 13 residues. Germline trimming cut 5 bases from V and 11 bases from J; bases unmatched to any gene: 10. The CDR3 reads CASSPRDRRGAFF. The CDR3 nucleotides read TGTGCCAGCAGCCCCCGGGACAGGAGAGGTGCTTTCTTT. Together with reference TRBV7-9 and TRBJ1-1, the CDR3 gives the full variable domain: DTGVSQNPRHKITKRGQNVTFRCDPISEHNRLYWYRQTLGQGPEFLTYFQNEAQLEKSRLLSDRFSAERPKGSFSTLEIQRTEQGDSAMYLCASSPRDRRGAFFGQGTRLTVV.

This clonotype was seen a few times. The J gene is TRBJ1-1, the V gene TRBV7-9; D gene unclear. The germline V gene has CDR1 SEHNR and CDR2 FQNEAQ (reference sequence). The V gene lost 8 bases and the J gene lost 4 bases, with 17 bases spanning the gap. This CDR3 spans 14 amino acids. The CDR3 sequence is CASLRPVWVTEAFF. For the CDR3, the DNA is TGTGCCAGCCTTAGGCCCGTGTGGGTCACTGAAGCTTTCTTT.